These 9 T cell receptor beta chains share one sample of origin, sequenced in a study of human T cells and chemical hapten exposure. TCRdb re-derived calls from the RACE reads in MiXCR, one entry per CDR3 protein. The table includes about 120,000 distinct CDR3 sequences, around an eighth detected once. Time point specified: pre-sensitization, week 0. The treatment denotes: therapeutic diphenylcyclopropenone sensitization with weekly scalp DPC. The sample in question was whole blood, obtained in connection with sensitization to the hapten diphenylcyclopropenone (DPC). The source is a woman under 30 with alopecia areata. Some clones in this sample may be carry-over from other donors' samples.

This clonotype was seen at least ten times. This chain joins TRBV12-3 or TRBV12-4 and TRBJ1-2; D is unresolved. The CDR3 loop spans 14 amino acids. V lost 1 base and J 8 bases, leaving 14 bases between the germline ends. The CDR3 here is CASSLGVQEDGYTF. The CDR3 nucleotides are TGTGCCAGCAGTTTAGGTGTCCAAGAGGACGGCTACACCTTC.

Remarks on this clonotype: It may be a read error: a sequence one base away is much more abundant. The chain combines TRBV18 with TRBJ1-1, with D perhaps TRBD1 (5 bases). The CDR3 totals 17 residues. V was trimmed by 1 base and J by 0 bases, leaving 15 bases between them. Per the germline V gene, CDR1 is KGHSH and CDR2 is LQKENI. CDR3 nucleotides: TGTGCCAGCTCACCACGGAACCTACAGGAAATGAACACTGAAGCTTTCTTT. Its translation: CASSPRNLQEMNTEAFF.

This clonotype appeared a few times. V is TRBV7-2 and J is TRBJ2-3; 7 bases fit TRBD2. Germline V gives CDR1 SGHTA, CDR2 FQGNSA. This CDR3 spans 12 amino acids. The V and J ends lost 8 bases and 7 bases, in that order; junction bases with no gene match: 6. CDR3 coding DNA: TGTGCCAGCTCCTTCGGGGGGAATACGCAGTATTTT. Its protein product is CASSFGGNTQYF.

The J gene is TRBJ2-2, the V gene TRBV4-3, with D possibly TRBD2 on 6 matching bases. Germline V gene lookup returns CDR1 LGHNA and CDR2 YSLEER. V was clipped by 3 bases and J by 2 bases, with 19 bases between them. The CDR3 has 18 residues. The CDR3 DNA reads TGCGCCAGCAGCCAGGTGGGGGGACGCCTGCTTAACACCGGGGAGCTGTTTTTT. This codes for CASSQVGGRLLNTGELFF.

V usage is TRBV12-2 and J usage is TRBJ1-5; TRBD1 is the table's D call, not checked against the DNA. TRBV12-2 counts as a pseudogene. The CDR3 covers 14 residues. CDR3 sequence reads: CASRFLGGNQPQHF. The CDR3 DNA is TGTGCAAGTCGCTTCCTGGGGGGCAATCAGCCCCAGCATTTT.

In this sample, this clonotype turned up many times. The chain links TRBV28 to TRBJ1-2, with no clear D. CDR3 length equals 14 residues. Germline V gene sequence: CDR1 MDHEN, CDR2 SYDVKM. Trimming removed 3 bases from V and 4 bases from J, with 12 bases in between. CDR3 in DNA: TGTGCCAGCAGTTTTCCGGGCTTGGGCTATGGCTACACCTTC. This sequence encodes CASSFPGLGYGYTF.

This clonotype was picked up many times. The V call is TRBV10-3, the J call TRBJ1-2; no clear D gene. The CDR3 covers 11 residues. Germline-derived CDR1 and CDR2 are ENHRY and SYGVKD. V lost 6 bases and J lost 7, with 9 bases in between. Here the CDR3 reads CAIRSIRGYTF. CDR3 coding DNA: TGTGCCATCAGGAGTATCCGTGGCTACACCTTC.

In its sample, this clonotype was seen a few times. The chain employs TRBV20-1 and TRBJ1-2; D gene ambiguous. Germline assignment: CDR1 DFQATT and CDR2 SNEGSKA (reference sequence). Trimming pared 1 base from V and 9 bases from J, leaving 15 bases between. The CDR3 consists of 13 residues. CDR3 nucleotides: TGCAGTGCTAGAGGCACAGAGGCGGGCAGCTACACCTTC. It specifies CSARGTEAGSYTF.

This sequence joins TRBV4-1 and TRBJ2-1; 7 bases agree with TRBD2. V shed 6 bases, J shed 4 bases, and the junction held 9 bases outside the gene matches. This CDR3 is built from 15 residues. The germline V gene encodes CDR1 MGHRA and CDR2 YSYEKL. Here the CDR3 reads CASRGPAGSYNEQFF. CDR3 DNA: TGCGCCAGCAGGGGTCCAGCGGGGTCGTACAATGAGCAGTTCTTC.